This T cell receptor beta chain is from a study of OX40 agonist ivuxolimab in advanced cancers. Clones were sequenced by immunoSEQ multiplex PCR, and TCRdb holds only the in-frame ones, with some missing. The sample lists 25,000 to 35,000 clones; roughly 80% were seen once. Study results and limitations: Compared with others, partial responders at 0.1-3.0 mg/kg displayed clonal expansion among the lowest. In the 0.1 to 3.0 mg/kg range, CD4+ and CD8+ blood T cells had expanded clonally by week 6.

V was cut by 0 bases and J by 4 bases, with 11 bases left in between. The CDR3 loop spans 14 amino acids. Germline-derived CDR1 and CDR2 are SGDLS and YYNGEE. Only one count was recorded for this clone. Antigen unknown. This chain uses TRBV9 with TRBJ2-7, with D possibly matching TRBD2 (5 bases). The sequencing used CD4+ or CD8+ T cells sorted from blood, collected in a trial of the OX40 agonist ivuxolimab. The sequence was collected from an adult with an advanced solid tumor such as melanoma, head and neck, liver or kidney cancer. The chain's CDR3 is CASSVGDREYEQYF. The CDR3, as DNA: TGTGCCAGCAGCGTAGGGGATAGGGAGTACGAGCAGTACTTC.